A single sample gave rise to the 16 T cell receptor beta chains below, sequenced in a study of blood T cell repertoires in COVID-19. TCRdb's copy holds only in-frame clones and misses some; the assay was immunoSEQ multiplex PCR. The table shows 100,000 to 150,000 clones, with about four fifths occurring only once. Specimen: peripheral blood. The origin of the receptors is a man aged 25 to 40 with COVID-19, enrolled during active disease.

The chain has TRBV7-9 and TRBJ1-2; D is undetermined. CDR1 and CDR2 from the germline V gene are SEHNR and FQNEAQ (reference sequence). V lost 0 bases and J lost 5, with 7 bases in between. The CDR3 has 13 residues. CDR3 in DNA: TGTGCCAGCAGCTTAGCGGCGGATTATGGCTACACCTTC. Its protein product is CASSLAADYGYTF.

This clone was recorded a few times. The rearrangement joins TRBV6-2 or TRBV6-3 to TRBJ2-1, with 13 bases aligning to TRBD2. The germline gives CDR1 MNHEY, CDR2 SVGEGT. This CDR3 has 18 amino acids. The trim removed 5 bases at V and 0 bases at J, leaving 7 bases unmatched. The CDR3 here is CASSDGLAGVSSYNEQFF. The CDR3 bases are TGTGCCAGCAGTGATGGACTAGCGGGGGTGAGCTCCTACAATGAGCAGTTCTTC.

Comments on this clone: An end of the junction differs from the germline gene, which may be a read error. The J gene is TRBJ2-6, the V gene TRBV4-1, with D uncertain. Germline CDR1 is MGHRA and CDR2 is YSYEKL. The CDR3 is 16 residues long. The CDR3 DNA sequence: TGCGCCAGCAGCGAAGACGACGGGTCTGGGGCCAACGTCCTGACTTTC. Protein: CASSEDDGSGANVLTF.

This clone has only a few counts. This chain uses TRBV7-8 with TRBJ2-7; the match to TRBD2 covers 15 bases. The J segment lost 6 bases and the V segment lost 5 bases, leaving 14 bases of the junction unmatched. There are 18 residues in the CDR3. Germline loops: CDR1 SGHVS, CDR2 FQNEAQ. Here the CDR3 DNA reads TGTGCCAGCAGCCCGCGGACTAGCGGGAGGGCCGAGGTCCCCGAGCAGTACTTC. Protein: CASSPRTSGRAEVPEQYF.

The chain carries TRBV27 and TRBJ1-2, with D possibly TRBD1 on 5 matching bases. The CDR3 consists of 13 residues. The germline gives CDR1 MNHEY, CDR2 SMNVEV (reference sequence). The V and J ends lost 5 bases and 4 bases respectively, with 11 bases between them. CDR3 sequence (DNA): TGTGCCAGCAGTAGGACACAGCTCTATGGCTACACCTTC. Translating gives CASSRTQLYGYTF.

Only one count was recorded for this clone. CDR3 sequence: CASSPQDNYGYTF. DNA of the CDR3: TGTGCCAGCAGCCCACAGGATAACTATGGCTACACCTTC. The V call is TRBV11-2, the J call TRBJ1-2, with D maybe TRBD1 (5 bases). CDR1 and CDR2 from the germline V gene are SGHAT and FQNNGV. V lost 5 bases to trimming and J lost 1 base, with 8 bases between them. The CDR3 has 13 residues.

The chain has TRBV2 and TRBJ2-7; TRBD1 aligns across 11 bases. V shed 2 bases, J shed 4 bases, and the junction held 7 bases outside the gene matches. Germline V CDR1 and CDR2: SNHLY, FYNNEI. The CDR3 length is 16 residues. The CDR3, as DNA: TGTGCCAGCAGTGAATCGGTCCGGGACAGGGGGTACGAGCAGTACTTC. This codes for CASSESVRDRGYEQYF. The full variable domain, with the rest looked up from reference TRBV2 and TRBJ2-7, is EPEVTQTPSHQVTQMGQEVILRCVPISNHLYFYWYRQILGQKVEFLVSFYNNEISEKSEIFDDQFSVERPDGSNFTLKIRSTKLEDSAMYFCASSESVRDRGYEQYFGPGTRLTVT.

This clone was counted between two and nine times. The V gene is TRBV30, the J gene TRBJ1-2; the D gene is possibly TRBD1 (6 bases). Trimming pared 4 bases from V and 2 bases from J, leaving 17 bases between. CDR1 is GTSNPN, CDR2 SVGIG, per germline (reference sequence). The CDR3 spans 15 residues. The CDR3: CAWMFGARGNYGYTF. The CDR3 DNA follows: TGTGCCTGGATGTTTGGGGCCAGGGGAAACTATGGCTACACCTTC.

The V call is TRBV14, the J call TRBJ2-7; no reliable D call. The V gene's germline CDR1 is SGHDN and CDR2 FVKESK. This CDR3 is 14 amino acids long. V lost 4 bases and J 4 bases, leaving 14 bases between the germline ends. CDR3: CASSPRNIPYEQYF. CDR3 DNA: TGTGCCAGCAGCCCACGTAACATACCATACGAGCAGTACTTC.

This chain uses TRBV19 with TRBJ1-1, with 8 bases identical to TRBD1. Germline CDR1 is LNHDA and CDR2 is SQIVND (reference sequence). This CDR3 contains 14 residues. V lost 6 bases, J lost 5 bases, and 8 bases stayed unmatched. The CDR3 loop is CASSWGQEGTEAFF. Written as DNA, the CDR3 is TGTGCCAGTAGCTGGGGACAGGAGGGGACTGAAGCTTTCTTT.

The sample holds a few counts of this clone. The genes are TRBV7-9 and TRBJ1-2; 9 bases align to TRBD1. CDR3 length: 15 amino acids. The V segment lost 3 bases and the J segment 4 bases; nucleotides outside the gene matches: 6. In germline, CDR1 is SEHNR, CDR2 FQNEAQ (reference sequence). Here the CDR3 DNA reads TGTGCCAGCAGCTTGGCCGGGACAGGGACCTATGGCTACACCTTC. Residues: CASSLAGTGTYGYTF.

Written as DNA, the CDR3 is TGTGCCAGCCAAATAAAGGGGAATAGCAATCAGCCCCAGCATTTT. Its translation: CASQIKGNSNQPQHF. The J gene is TRBJ1-5, the V gene TRBV6-5; a weak D match, TRBD1 (5 bases). Trimming removed 8 bases from V and 0 bases from J, with 14 bases in between. In germline, CDR1 is MNHEY, CDR2 SVGAGI. This CDR3 is built from 15 residues.

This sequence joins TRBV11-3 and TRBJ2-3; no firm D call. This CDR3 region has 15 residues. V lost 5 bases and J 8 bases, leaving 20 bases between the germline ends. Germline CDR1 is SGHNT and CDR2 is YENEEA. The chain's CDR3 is CASSPYSGFGSTQYF. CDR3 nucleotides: TGTGCCAGCAGCCCGTACAGTGGCTTTGGCTCTACGCAGTATTTT.

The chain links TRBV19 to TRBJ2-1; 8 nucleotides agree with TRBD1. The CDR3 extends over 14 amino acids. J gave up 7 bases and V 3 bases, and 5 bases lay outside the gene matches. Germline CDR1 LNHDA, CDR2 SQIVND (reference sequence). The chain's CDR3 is CASSIQGAANEQFF. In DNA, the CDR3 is TGTGCCAGTAGTATCCAGGGGGCAGCGAATGAGCAGTTCTTC.

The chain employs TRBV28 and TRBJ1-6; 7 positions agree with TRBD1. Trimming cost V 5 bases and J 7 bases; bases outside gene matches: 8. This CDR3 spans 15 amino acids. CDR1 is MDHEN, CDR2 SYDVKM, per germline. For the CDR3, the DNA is TGTGCCAGCAGTGCCCTGACAGGGAGAAATTCACCCCTCCACTTT. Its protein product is CASSALTGRNSPLHF.

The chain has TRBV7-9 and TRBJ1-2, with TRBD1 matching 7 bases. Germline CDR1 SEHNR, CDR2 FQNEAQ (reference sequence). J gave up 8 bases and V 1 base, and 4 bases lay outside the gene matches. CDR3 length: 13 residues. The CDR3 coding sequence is TGTGCCAGCAGCTTAGAACAGGGGAAAGGCTACACCTTC. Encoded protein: CASSLEQGKGYTF.